One sample yielded the 24 T cell receptor beta chains listed below, sequenced in a study of a mutant IDH1 vaccine in newly diagnosed glioma (dated by TCRdb to about 2021). Read against the paper, the sample's time point label means: week 11, during vaccination. A 20-mer mutant IDH1 peptide at 300 micrograms in Montanide made up each vaccine dose, which was injected subcutaneously together with topical imiquimod. Libraries came from the immunoSEQ multiplex PCR assay. The clones in this table, taken by TCRdb from immuneACCESS, are in-frame only. Not every clone is retained; where verified, under half of the shortfall comes from an unresolved V gene, and the cause of the rest is unknown. Recorded for this sample are about 67,000 clones; approximately 90% of them occurred a single time. More than 1.5% of the sample rests with the top ten. Their antigen targets remain unknown. Material: PBMCs, obtained from a glioma patient whose treatment included an IDH1 peptide vaccine. The receptors derive from a man aged 35 to 55 with glioma.

This clone was found a few times. The chain combines TRBV2 with TRBJ2-3, with 7 bases matching TRBD2. The length of the CDR3 is 14 residues. Germline CDR1 reads SNHLY; CDR2 reads FYNNEI. V lost 3 bases, J lost 6 bases, and 6 bases stayed unmatched. CDR3 nucleotides: TGTGCCAGCAGTGACGGACTAGGAGCTGATACGCAGTATTTT. Protein: CASSDGLGADTQYF.

This clone came up a few times. V gene TRBV6-1 combines with J gene TRBJ2-6; D is unresolved. This CDR3 comprises 15 residues. Germline values: CDR1 MNHNS, CDR2 SASEGT. Trimming removed 7 bases at V and 0 bases at J, with 10 bases between. Here the CDR3 reads CASIDVRSGANVLTF. The CDR3 region has the DNA TGTGCCAGCATCGACGTCCGCTCTGGGGCCAACGTCCTGACTTTC.

This clone has only one observation. This same CDR3 is encoded by further DNA sequences in the sample. This sequence joins TRBV28 and TRBJ2-7, with 7 bases identical to TRBD1. Trimming at V came to 2 bases and at J to 4 bases, leaving 8 bases not matched to a gene. The CDR3 runs to 15 residues. CDR1 is MDHEN and CDR2 is SYDVKM in the germline V gene. The CDR3 DNA is TGTGCCAGCAGTTTACCGGGACAGCAATCTTACGAGCAGTACTTC. It is translated as CASSLPGQQSYEQYF.

The chain has TRBV10-3 and TRBJ2-4, with 10 bases aligning to TRBD1. V shed 4 bases and J 3 bases; nucleotides not matched to a gene: 3. Germline CDR1 is ENHRY and CDR2 is SYGVKD. The CDR3 consists of 15 residues. The CDR3 spells CAISGTGGSKNIQYF. Written as DNA, the CDR3 is TGTGCCATCAGTGGGACAGGGGGGAGCAAAAACATTCAGTACTTC.

The chain combines TRBV6-1 with TRBJ1-1; D gene uncertain. The CDR3 sequence is 15 residues long. Germline CDR1 reads MNHNS; CDR2 reads SASEGT. The V end lost 6 bases, the J end lost 1 base, and 15 bases lay between the germline ends. The CDR3 DNA reads as TGTGCCAGCAGGGCAGTAAGTCTCGGGAACACTGAAGCTTTCTTT. It yields the protein CASRAVSLGNTEAFF.

The CDR3 DNA reads TGTGCCAGCAGCTCTACCCGTGGAAGGACACCCACAGATACGCAGTATTTT. This sequence encodes CASSSTRGRTPTDTQYF. The chain links TRBV7-9 to TRBJ2-3; D possibly corresponds to TRBD1 (5 bases). V was clipped by 4 bases and J by 2 bases, with 19 bases between them. Germline V gene sequence: CDR1 SEHNR, CDR2 FQNEAQ (reference sequence). The CDR3 runs 17 residues.

V usage is TRBV7-9 and J usage is TRBJ2-5; D is perhaps TRBD1 or TRBD2 (7 bases each). This CDR3 is built from 15 residues. Per the germline V gene, CDR1 is SEHNR and CDR2 is FQNEAQ (reference sequence). V dropped 5 bases and J dropped 2 bases, with 15 bases sitting between them. The chain's CDR3 is CASSRWEGQQETQYF. The CDR3 DNA follows: TGTGCCAGCAGCCGATGGGAGGGACAGCAAGAGACCCAGTACTTC.

V usage is TRBV18 and J usage is TRBJ2-1; 8 bases match TRBD1. The CDR3 contains 14 residues. With V trimmed by 3 bases and J by 6 bases, 4 bases remained unmatched. Germline-derived CDR1 and CDR2 are KGHSH and LQKENI. CDR3 residues: CASSPATGGNEQFF. The DNA for the CDR3 is TGTGCCAGCTCACCCGCCACAGGGGGCAATGAGCAGTTCTTC.

The J gene is TRBJ2-1, the V gene TRBV5-8; D tentatively fits TRBD1 or TRBD2 (6 bases each). The germline V gene encodes CDR1 SGHTS and CDR2 YDEGEE. V lost 7 bases to trimming and J lost 10 bases, with 12 bases between them. CDR3 length: 11 residues. The CDR3 loop is CASFEGGEQFF. In nucleotides, the CDR3 is TGTGCCAGCTTCGAGGGGGGAGAGCAGTTCTTC.

The chain carries TRBV5-1 and TRBJ2-7; D possibly uses TRBD1 or TRBD2 (6 bases each). This CDR3 has 14 residues. Trimming took off 3 bases at V and 7 bases at J, with 17 bases between the two ends. Looked up from germline, CDR1 is SGHRS and CDR2 is YFSETQ. CDR3 amino acids: CASSSGATSREQYV. The CDR3 nucleotides are TGCGCCAGCAGCTCGGGGGCCACCTCTCGAGAGCAGTACGTC.

The rearrangement joins TRBV13 to TRBJ2-2; 13 bases fit TRBD2. Germline CDR1 and CDR2: PRHDT and FYEKMQ (reference sequence). The CDR3 contains 19 residues. Losses at the gene ends were 5 bases for V and 7 bases for J; bases not matched to a gene: 16. The CDR3 DNA sequence: TGTGCCAGCAGCAGTTACCAGGGACTAGCGGGAAAAGTGATCGGGGAGCTGTTTTTT. Translation gives CASSSYQGLAGKVIGELFF.

The chain joins TRBV5-6 to TRBJ1-5, with a tentative D call TRBD1 (6 bases). V gave up 1 base and J gave up 5 bases, with 16 bases separating them. Germline-derived CDR1 and CDR2 are SGHDT and YYEEEE. This CDR3 is built from 16 residues. CDR3 sequence: CASSLTGKGSYQPQHF. The CDR3, as DNA: TGTGCCAGCAGCTTGACAGGGAAGGGGTCTTATCAGCCCCAGCATTTT.

By its share, this clone is medium-sized (0.01 to 0.1%). CDR3 region: CASSPRETDTQYF. CDR3 bases: TGTGCCAGCAGTCCTCGGGAGACGGATACGCAGTATTTT. The J gene is TRBJ2-3, the V gene TRBV6-4, with D possibly being TRBD2 (6 bases). V dropped 5 bases and J dropped 6 bases, with 12 bases sitting between them. Germline CDR1 MRHNA, CDR2 SNTAGT. The CDR3 has 13 amino acids.

The genes are TRBV4-1 and TRBJ2-5; D gene unclear. V was clipped by 2 bases and J by 3 bases, with 7 bases between them. Germline-derived CDR1 and CDR2 are MGHRA and YSYEKL. The CDR3 has 13 amino acids. The CDR3 nucleotides are TGCGCCAGCAGCCAATGGCGCGAAGAGACCCAGTACTTC. Its translation is CASSQWREETQYF.

The V call is TRBV19, the J call TRBJ2-6; 7 bases line up with TRBD1. The CDR3 length is 17 residues. Germline V gene lookup returns CDR1 LNHDA and CDR2 SQIVND (reference sequence). Germline trimming cut 5 bases from V and 1 base from J; bases unmatched to any gene: 8. DNA of the CDR3: TGTGCCAGTAGTCGTCCGGGACAGAGGTCTGGGGCCAACGTCCTGACTTTC. As protein: CASSRPGQRSGANVLTF. The full variable domain, its missing parts supplied by reference TRBV19 and TRBJ2-6, is DGGITQSPKYLFRKEGQNVTLSCEQNLNHDAMYWYRQDPGQGLRLIYYSQIVNDFQKGDIAEGYSVSREKKESFPLTVTSAQKNPTAFYLCASSRPGQRSGANVLTFGAGSRLTVL.

The rearrangement joins TRBV18 to TRBJ2-3; 8 positions agree with TRBD1. CDR3 size: 14 residues. V lost 6 bases and J lost 5; bases outside the gene matches: 7. The V gene's germline CDR1 is KGHSH and CDR2 LQKENI. The DNA for the CDR3 is TGTGCCAGCTCCAGGACAGGGCTTGGAGATACGCAGTATTTT. Translation: CASSRTGLGDTQYF.

The chain recombines TRBV6-1 with TRBJ2-2; 7 bases fit TRBD2. CDR3 length: 15 amino acids. Looked up from germline, CDR1 is MNHNS and CDR2 is SASEGT. V shed 5 bases, J shed 3 bases, and the junction held 6 bases outside the gene matches. CDR3 sequence reads: CASSWDYADTGELFF. The CDR3 region has the DNA TGTGCCAGCAGTTGGGACTACGCGGACACCGGGGAGCTGTTTTTT.

This clone has only one observation. The chain couples TRBV18 to TRBJ1-1, with 7 positions matching TRBD1. CDR3 size: 14 residues. Germline V gives CDR1 KGHSH, CDR2 LQKENI. The J segment lost 4 bases and the V segment lost 3 bases, leaving 5 bases of the junction unmatched. The CDR3 protein is CASSPGQVRTEAFF. In DNA, the CDR3 is TGTGCCAGCTCACCTGGACAGGTGCGCACTGAAGCTTTCTTT.

V usage is TRBV19 and J usage is TRBJ1-4, with D maybe TRBD1 (6 bases). Germline-derived CDR1 and CDR2 are LNHDA and SQIVND (reference sequence). Trimming removed 6 bases from V and 7 bases from J, with 9 bases in between. This CDR3 is built from 12 residues. This chain's CDR3 is CASRGAGEKLFF. CDR3 nucleotides: TGTGCCAGTAGGGGGGCTGGTGAAAAACTGTTTTTT.

The CDR3 is CASTREPSYEQYF. CDR3 sequence (DNA): TGTGCCAGCACCAGGGAACCCTCCTACGAGCAGTACTTC. The chain combines TRBV11-1 with TRBJ2-7; the D gene is possibly TRBD1 (5 bases). CDR1 is SGHAT and CDR2 is FQDESV in the germline V gene (reference sequence). CDR3 length equals 13 residues. The V end was cut by 7 bases, the J end by 0 bases, with 10 bases between.

The CDR3 reads CASSPYRDSNQPQHF. CDR3 nucleotides: TGTGCCAGCAGTCCCTACAGGGATTCTAATCAGCCCCAGCATTTT. The chain has TRBV28 and TRBJ1-5; TRBD1 might be the D (6 bases). Per germline, CDR1 MDHEN and CDR2 SYDVKM. There are 15 residues in the CDR3. Trimming removed 5 bases from V and 4 bases from J, with 15 bases in between.

Here the CDR3 reads CASRAGPRGDTQYF. CDR3 DNA sequence: TGTGCCAGCAGGGCGGGCCCTCGCGGGGATACGCAGTATTTT. This sequence joins TRBV2 and TRBJ2-3; D possibly corresponds to TRBD2 (5 bases). Germline CDR1 is SNHLY and CDR2 is FYNNEI. The CDR3 runs 14 residues. Trimming stripped 6 bases from V and 6 bases from J, with 16 bases between.

The chain recombines TRBV5-1 with TRBJ1-1, with D unclear. Germline V lookup: CDR1 SGHRS, CDR2 YFSETQ. V shed 0 bases and J shed 1 base, with 7 bases lying between them. This CDR3 comprises 14 residues. The CDR3 spells CASSLGWANTEAFF. The CDR3 nucleotides read TGCGCCAGCAGCTTGGGCTGGGCGAACACTGAAGCTTTCTTT.

This clone was picked up a small number of times. V is TRBV15 and J is TRBJ2-3, with unresolved D. This CDR3 is 16 amino acids long. The V gene lost 0 bases and the J gene lost 3 bases, with 13 bases spanning the gap. CDR1 and CDR2 from the germline V gene are LNHNV and YYDKDF (reference sequence). The chain's CDR3 is CATSRETALRTDTQYF. CDR3 DNA sequence: TGTGCCACCAGCAGAGAAACGGCCCTTAGGACAGATACGCAGTATTTT.